This entry lists 10 T cell receptor beta chains sequenced from one sample in a study of T cell changes during pregnancy in multiple sclerosis. Clones were sequenced by immunoSEQ multiplex PCR, and TCRdb holds only the in-frame ones, with some missing. Of about 55,000 clones listed, just under 90% are singletons. The sequencing here drew on CD4+ T cells from peripheral blood mononuclear cells, taken in the first trimester of pregnancy. These receptors all come from a female donor with multiple sclerosis, enrolled in a pregnancy study.

The chain joins TRBV10-3 to TRBJ2-3, with 7 positions matching TRBD1. The CDR3 length is 18 residues. J gave up 0 bases and V 2 bases, and 11 bases lay outside the gene matches. CDR1 is ENHRY, CDR2 SYGVKD, per germline. In DNA, the CDR3 is TGTGCCATCAGTGAGACCGCCCCGGGACAGAGTAGCACAGATACGCAGTATTTT. Amino acids: CAISETAPGQSSTDTQYF.

The V and J genes are TRBV7-3 and TRBJ1-2, with 9 nucleotides matching TRBD1. J gave up 2 bases and V 5 bases, and 3 bases lay outside the gene matches. This CDR3 comprises 14 residues. The germline V gene encodes CDR1 SGHTA and CDR2 FQGTGA. In DNA form, the CDR3 reads TGTGCCAGCAGCGCCACAGGGGGCAACTATGGCTACACCTTC. Protein sequence: CASSATGGNYGYTF.

This clone appeared a few times. The chain has TRBV28 and TRBJ2-7; TRBD1 is a possible D gene (5 bases). CDR3 length equals 13 residues. Trimming shortened V by 7 bases and J by 4 bases, and 14 bases separated the two germline ends. Germline values: CDR1 MDHEN, CDR2 SYDVKM. The CDR3 DNA is TGTGCCAGCACAGTTCCCGACAGATACGAGCAGTACTTC. Translating gives CASTVPDRYEQYF.

The rearrangement joins TRBV9 to TRBJ1-5; D gene ambiguous. Germline V gene sequence: CDR1 SGDLS, CDR2 YYNGEE. The CDR3 totals 15 residues. V lost 3 bases, J lost 3 bases, and 13 bases lay in between. CDR3 in amino acids: CASSASPEVNQPQHF. CDR3 sequence (DNA): TGTGCCAGCAGCGCCTCCCCTGAGGTCAATCAGCCCCAGCATTTT.

This chain uses TRBV7-9 with TRBJ1-6, with 9 bases identical to TRBD1. Per the germline V gene, CDR1 is SEHNR and CDR2 is FQNEAQ (reference sequence). The CDR3 is made up of 14 amino acids. Trimming took 2 bases from V and 8 from J; bases not matched to a gene: 1. CDR3 sequence reads: CASSLRQGDSPLHF. CDR3 nucleotides: TGTGCCAGCAGCTTACGACAGGGGGATTCACCCCTCCACTTT.

The chain employs TRBV19 and TRBJ1-1; D is undetermined. Germline CDR1 is LNHDA and CDR2 is SQIVND (reference sequence). Trimming pared 3 bases from V and 1 base from J, leaving 9 bases between. There are 14 residues in the CDR3. CDR3 coding DNA: TGTGCCAGTAGTATGCCGGGGAGGAACACTGAAGCTTTCTTT. Translation gives CASSMPGRNTEAFF.

V is TRBV7-2 and J is TRBJ2-5; 11 bases are shared with TRBD2. Trimming took 4 bases from V and 5 from J; bases not matched to a gene: 3. The CDR3 covers 14 residues. Per germline, CDR1 SGHTA and CDR2 FQGNSA. CDR3 DNA: TGTGCCAGCAGCTCGAGACTAGCGGGGGAGACCCAGTACTTC. It yields the protein CASSSRLAGETQYF. Based on the CDR3 plus reference TRBV7-2 and TRBJ2-5, the full variable domain is GAGVSQSPSNKVTEKGKDVELRCDPISGHTALYWYRQSLGQGLEFLIYFQGNSAPDKSGLPSDRFSAERTGGSVSTLTIQRTQQEDSAVYLCASSSRLAGETQYFGPGTRLLVL.

The chain uses TRBV28 and TRBJ1-1; no firm D call. Per germline, CDR1 MDHEN and CDR2 SYDVKM. Between the trimmed V and J ends, which lost 2 bases and 2 bases, there was a span of 18 bases. The CDR3 contains 17 residues. Here the CDR3 reads CASSLHPASALNTEAFF. The CDR3 DNA follows: TGTGCCAGCAGTTTACACCCCGCGTCAGCGCTAAACACTGAAGCTTTCTTT.

The V gene is TRBV4-3, the J gene TRBJ1-1; the D is unclear. Per the germline V gene, CDR1 is LGHNA and CDR2 is YSLEER. The CDR3 runs to 15 residues. V was shortened by 1 base and J by 4 bases, with 13 bases between the two germline ends. CDR3 coding DNA: TGCGCCAGCAGCCAAGGGGCCCACCCGACCACTGAAGCTTTCTTT. Translated, it gives CASSQGAHPTTEAFF.

CDR3 protein: CASSVALRAGGEQFF. The CDR3 DNA follows: TGTGCCAGCAGCGTAGCGCTTAGGGCGGGTGGTGAGCAGTTCTTC. The V and J genes are TRBV9 and TRBJ2-1, with D perhaps TRBD2 (5 bases). CDR1 and CDR2 (germline): SGDLS, YYNGEE. V dropped 0 bases and J dropped 9 bases, with 16 bases sitting between them. The CDR3 has 15 amino acids.